This TCR beta chain emerged from a study of blood T cell repertoires in COVID-19. In the study overall: The samples span acute and convalescent COVID-19 from the United States, Italy and Spain. Sources were T cells, B-cell-depleted T cells, or PBMCs; the material itself was cDNA or gDNA.

This clone was observed once. Authors' processing steps: Amplification with reference gene primers provided the estimates of nucleated cell counts. Generated by immunoSEQ multiplex PCR, the TCRdb table keeps only in-frame clones and is missing some. V and J calls and clone size are copied from that table; D and trimming were computed from the DNA. The profile shows some 260,000 clones, approximately 80% of them singletons. The sequenced sample was peripheral blood. The receptor comes from an elderly man with acute or convalescent COVID-19.

The CDR3, as DNA: TGTGCCAGCAGCCCCCGGACAGGGACCGGGGAGCTGTTTTTT. Encoded protein: CASSPRTGTGELFF. The genes are TRBV9 and TRBJ2-2, with 8 bases matching TRBD1. With 4 bases clipped from V and 5 bases from J, the junction kept 4 bases outside the gene matches. Germline V lookup: CDR1 SGDLS, CDR2 YYNGEE. This CDR3 contains 14 residues.